This T cell receptor beta chain was sequenced for a study of early T cells in non-severe SARS-CoV-2 infection. The wider study: Sequenced bulk RNA came from whole blood that was unsorted, and chains were unpaired.

CDR3 length: 18 amino acids. J was trimmed by 1 base and V by 5 bases; bases with no gene match: 16. From germline, CDR1 is PRHDT and CDR2 FYEKMQ (reference sequence). This clonotype came up many times. Its antigen is unidentified. Unique molecular identifiers were added to individual cDNA molecules. TCRdb re-called the 5' RACE reads through MiXCR, storing one row per CDR3 protein. The repertoire holds some 71,000 distinct CDR3 sequences, approximately 10% seen once, with almost 6.5% in the top ten. General study findings and limits: Missing private and CD4 specificities, VDJdb matching favored anti-spike CD8 responses.

Sequencing was carried out using whole blood. This chain connects TRBV13 to TRBJ1-1, with 7 bases that match TRBD1. The sequence was collected from an adult who was a healthcare worker with PCR-confirmed SARS-CoV-2 infection or an uninfected control (not recorded which). CDR3 nucleotides: TGTGCCAGCAGCCCCCGCGAATGGCAGGGGGAAGGGAACACTGAAGCTTTCTTT. It specifies CASSPREWQGEGNTEAFF.